Below are 9 T cell receptor beta chains sequenced from a single sample in a study of graft-versus-host responses after intestinal transplantation (dated by TCRdb to about 2021). Libraries were made using the immunoSEQ multiplex PCR assay. Entries here come from immuneACCESS through TCRdb and include only in-frame sequences with V and J called. Some clones fail to appear in such tables; in the studies checked, an unresolved V gene covers under half of the shortfall, and the cause of the remainder is unknown. The sample contains around 100,000 clones, around 92% of them found a single time. Of the sample, around 1.2% is held by the ten largest clones. Antigen specificity for these receptors is unknown. According to the study, the label for this sample's time point signals: cells obtained before transplantation from donor or recipient. The sequences come from unstimulated CD8+ T cells sorted from spleen or lymph node cells, collected before transplant. These receptors were collected from a human donor who was the organ donor for an intestinal transplant.

The V call is TRBV11-2, the J call TRBJ2-1, with D uncertain. This CDR3 comprises 17 residues. Trimming left V 1 base short and J 2 bases short, with 15 bases between. Germline CDR1 is SGHAT and CDR2 is FQNNGV. The CDR3 DNA reads TGTGCCAGCAGCTTAGGGGTACAACTAAACACCTACAATGAGCAGTTCTTC. This sequence encodes CASSLGVQLNTYNEQFF.

This clone showed up just a few times. V is TRBV4-1 and J is TRBJ1-4; 10 bases match TRBD1. The ends lost 5 bases at V and 8 bases at J; junction bases unmatched: 11. Germline V gene data show CDR1 as MGHRA and CDR2 as YSYEKL. The CDR3 extends over 16 amino acids. CDR3 loop: CASSEYPTGGDEKLFF. The CDR3 nucleotides read TGCGCCAGCAGCGAGTATCCGACAGGGGGCGACGAAAAACTGTTTTTT.

The V gene is TRBV11-2, the J gene TRBJ2-2; D gene unclear. The germline V gene has CDR1 SGHAT and CDR2 FQNNGV. V was cut by 1 base and J by 6 bases, with 6 bases left in between. The CDR3 runs 13 residues. The CDR3 sequence is CASSLGLAGELFF. In DNA form, the CDR3 reads TGTGCCAGCAGCTTAGGGTTGGCCGGGGAGCTGTTTTTT.

V gene TRBV4-2 combines with J gene TRBJ2-1; 8 positions match TRBD1. From germline, CDR1 is LGHNA and CDR2 YNFKEQ. CDR3 length: 15 residues. V trimming: 4 bases; J trimming: 5 bases; junction bases outside the gene matches: 7. CDR3 in amino acids: CASSLDRGWNNEQFF. The CDR3 DNA is TGTGCCAGCAGCCTCGACAGGGGTTGGAACAATGAGCAGTTCTTC.

This clone was seen a handful of times. CDR3 in amino acids: CASSQSTRQGDTQYF. The CDR3 DNA sequence: TGCGCCAGCAGTCAATCCACTAGACAGGGGGATACGCAGTATTTT. V and J are TRBV23-1 and TRBJ2-3, with 8 bases matching TRBD1. TRBV23-1 is an open reading frame, and its role is uncertain. The CDR3 is 15 amino acids. V lost 0 bases to trimming and J lost 6 bases; unmatched junction nucleotides: 5.

The chain carries TRBV7-9 and TRBJ2-1; 9 nucleotides line up with TRBD2. The ends lost 7 bases at V and 7 bases at J; junction bases unmatched: 2. CDR1 is SEHNR and CDR2 is FQNEAQ in the germline V gene (reference sequence). CDR3 length equals 12 residues. This chain's CDR3 is CASTLAGNEQFF. The CDR3 DNA follows: TGTGCCAGCACGCTAGCGGGGAATGAGCAGTTCTTC.

This chain links TRBV10-3 with TRBJ2-5; D call uncertain. The CDR3 length is 15 residues. From germline, CDR1 is ENHRY and CDR2 SYGVKD. Trimming removed 2 bases at V and 1 base at J, with 11 bases between. The chain's CDR3 is CAISEGRQLQETQYF. CDR3 sequence (DNA): TGTGCCATCAGTGAGGGAAGACAACTCCAAGAGACCCAGTACTTC.

This clone appeared once. The CDR3 region is CASSQDNYGYTF. In DNA form, the CDR3 reads TGCGCCAGCAGCCAAGACAACTATGGCTACACCTTC. This sequence joins TRBV4-1 and TRBJ1-2; D not resolved. The ends were cut back, 0 bases at V and 2 bases at J, with 1 base in the middle. Germline V lookup: CDR1 MGHRA, CDR2 YSYEKL. The CDR3 has 12 residues.

The V gene is TRBV6-5, the J gene TRBJ1-3, with 7 bases identical to TRBD1. The germline V gene has CDR1 MNHEY and CDR2 SVGAGI. The V and J ends lost 5 bases and 4 bases, in that order; junction bases with no gene match: 5. The CDR3 extends over 14 amino acids. The CDR3 region is CASSRDSSGNTIYF. Here the CDR3 DNA reads TGTGCCAGCAGTCGGGACAGTTCGGGAAACACCATATATTTT.